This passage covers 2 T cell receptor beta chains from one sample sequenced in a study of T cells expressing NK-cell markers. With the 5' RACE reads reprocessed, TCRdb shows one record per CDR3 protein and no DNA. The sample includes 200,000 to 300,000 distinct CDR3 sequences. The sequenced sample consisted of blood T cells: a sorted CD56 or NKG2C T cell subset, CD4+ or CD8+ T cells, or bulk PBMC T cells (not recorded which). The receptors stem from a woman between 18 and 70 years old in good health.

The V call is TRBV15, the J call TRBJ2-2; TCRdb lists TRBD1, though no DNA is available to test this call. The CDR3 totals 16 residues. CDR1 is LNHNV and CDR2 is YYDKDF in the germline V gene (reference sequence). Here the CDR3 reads CATSRGQGANTGELFF. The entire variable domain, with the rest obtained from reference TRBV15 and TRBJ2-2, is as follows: DAMVIQNPRYQVTQFGKPVTLSCSQTLNHNVMYWYQQKSSQAPKLLFHYYDKDFNNEADTPDNFQSRRPNTSFCFLDIRSPGLGDTAMYLCATSRGQGANTGELFFGEGSRLTVL.

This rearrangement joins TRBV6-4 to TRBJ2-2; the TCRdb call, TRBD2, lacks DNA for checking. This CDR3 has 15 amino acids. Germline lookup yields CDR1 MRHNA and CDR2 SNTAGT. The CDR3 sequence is CASSDGAGPAGELFF.